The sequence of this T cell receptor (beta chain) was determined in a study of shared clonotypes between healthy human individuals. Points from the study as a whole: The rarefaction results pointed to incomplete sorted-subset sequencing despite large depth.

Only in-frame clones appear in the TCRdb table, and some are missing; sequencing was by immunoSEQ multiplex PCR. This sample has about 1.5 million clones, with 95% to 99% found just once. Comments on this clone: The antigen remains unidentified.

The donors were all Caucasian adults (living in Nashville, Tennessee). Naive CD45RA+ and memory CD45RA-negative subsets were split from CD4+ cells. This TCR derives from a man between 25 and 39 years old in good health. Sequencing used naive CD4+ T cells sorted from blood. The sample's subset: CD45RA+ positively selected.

The CDR3 sequence: CASSVGLAGVVDEQFF. The CDR3 region has the DNA TGTGCCAGTAGTGTGGGACTAGCGGGAGTCGTAGATGAGCAGTTCTTC. This rearrangement joins TRBV19 to TRBJ2-1, with TRBD2 identical over 14 bases. Germline values: CDR1 LNHDA, CDR2 SQIVND (reference sequence). This CDR3 is built from 16 residues. The junction had 8 bases not matched to a gene; V was cut back by 5 bases and J by 8 bases.